The rows below give T cell receptor beta chains drawn from one sample of a study of PD-L1 blockade in urothelial cancer. The table came from immunoSEQ multiplex PCR; TCRdb's copy has only in-frame clones and leaves some out. Of about 45,000 clones listed, approximately 89% are singletons. The sample here was PBMCs, taken around atezolizumab (anti-PD-L1) treatment. These receptors originate from an elderly man with urothelial cancer. Both conserved end residues are part of each CDR3. D genes are given only for firm matches. Clone size is not always given. Where it is, it says once, few, many or a class for expanded clones.

J,D,V,size,CDR3,DNA
TRBJ2-3,TRBD2,TRBV18,once,CASSPSGNVDTQYF,TGTGCCAGCTCACCGAGCGGGAATGTTGATACGCAGTATTTT
TRBJ2-1,.,TRBV5-1,.,CASSLAGGSSYNEQFF,TGCGCCAGCAGCTTGGCAGGGGGGAGCTCCTACAATGAGCAGTTCTTC
TRBJ1-2,TRBD1,TRBV27,once,CASTTTNGRGHGYTF,TGTGCCAGCACCACCACAAACGGCAGGGGGCATGGCTACACCTTC
TRBJ2-7,TRBD1,TRBV29-1,.,CSVTGTGGSYEQYF,TGCAGCGTTACCGGGACAGGGGGCTCCTACGAGCAGTACTTC
TRBJ2-2,TRBD1,TRBV7-2,.,CASSLAGTGITGELFF,TGTGCCAGCAGCTTAGCAGGGACAGGGATAACCGGGGAGCTGTTTTTT
TRBJ2-3,TRBD2,TRBV18,.,CASSPPAGGIWGTQYF,TGTGCCAGCTCACCTCCAGCGGGAGGTATCTGGGGTACGCAGTATTTT
TRBJ2-1,.,TRBV5-1,once,CASSSNQPGGHYNEQFF,TGCGCCAGCAGCTCCAACCAGCCGGGGGGACACTACAATGAGCAGTTCTTC
TRBJ1-4,TRBD1,TRBV6-1,.,CASSGTGAPNEKLFF,TGTGCCAGCAGCGGGACAGGGGCTCCTAATGAAAAACTGTTTTTT
TRBJ1-5,TRBD1,TRBV15,once,CATSSRQGSQPQHF,TGTGCCACCAGTAGTCGACAGGGCAGTCAGCCCCAGCATTTT
TRBJ1-4,.,TRBV27,.,CASSRGGTNEKLFF,TGTGCCAGCAGTCGCGGGGGAACTAATGAAAAACTGTTTTTT
TRBJ2-4,.,TRBV10-1,.,CASSPSGAKNIQYF,TGCGCCAGCAGCCCCTCAGGAGCCAAAAACATTCAGTACTTC
TRBJ1-4,TRBD1,TRBV15,few,CATSPGTKGGGGEKLFF,TGTGCCACCAGCCCGGGGACCAAAGGGGGCGGAGGTGAAAAACTGTTTTTT
TRBJ2-2,TRBD2,TRBV5-4,.,CASSFGGRANTGELFF,TGTGCCAGCAGCTTTGGCGGGAGGGCCAATACCGGGGAGCTGTTTTTT
TRBJ2-3,TRBD2,TRBV4-2,.,CASSTSGKDTDTQYF,TGTGCCAGCAGTACTAGCGGGAAAGACACAGATACGCAGTATTTT
TRBJ2-1,TRBD1,TRBV5-8,.,CASSYSGTGFWEQFF,TGTGCCAGCAGCTATTCCGGGACAGGGTTTTGGGAGCAGTTCTTC
TRBJ2-3,TRBD2,TRBV7-6,.,CASSHIAGTSTDTQYF,TGTGCCAGCAGCCACATAGCGGGCACTAGCACAGATACGCAGTATTTT
TRBJ1-1,.,TRBV10-2,.,CASRKMGGLDTEAFF,TGCGCCAGCAGAAAGATGGGAGGTTTGGACACTGAAGCTTTCTTT
TRBJ2-7,TRBD2,TRBV6-1,.,CASSEALTSGVYF,TGTGCCAGCAGTGAGGCCCTAACTAGCGGCGTTTACTTC
TRBJ2-7,TRBD2,TRBV5-1,.,CASSLGLASTYEQYF,TGCGCCAGCAGCTTGGGACTAGCGTCCACCTACGAGCAGTACTTC
TRBJ1-2,.,TRBV6-5,.,CASKAGVYGYTF,TGTGCCAGCAAAGCAGGTGTCTATGGCTACACCTTC
TRBJ2-1,TRBD2,TRBV6-5,.,CASSPGTSGTTEFF,TGTGCCAGCAGCCCAGGGACTAGCGGGACCACGGAGTTCTTC
TRBJ2-1,TRBD1,TRBV18,.,CASSLTSSQGDEQFF,TGTGCCAGCTCCCTTACAAGCTCCCAGGGGGATGAGCAGTTCTTC
TRBJ2-7,.,TRBV15,.,CATSRDQTPGEQYF,TGTGCCACCAGCAGAGATCAGACGCCAGGCGAGCAGTACTTC
TRBJ2-2,TRBD2,TRBV5-4,.,CAGTSGSLGELFF,TGTGCCGGGACTAGCGGGAGCCTCGGGGAGCTGTTTTTT
TRBJ2-7,TRBD2,TRBV4-1,.,CASSPRDYTSYEQYF,TGCGCCAGCAGCCCCCGGGACTACACCTCCTACGAGCAGTACTTC
TRBJ2-7,.,TRBV5-4,few,CASSFQGLLGGEQYF,TGTGCCAGCAGCTTTCAGGGCCTCCTGGGTGGCGAGCAGTACTTC
TRBJ2-2,.,TRBV5-4,few,CASSRSFNRENTGELFF,TGTGCCAGCAGCCGATCCTTTAACAGGGAGAACACCGGGGAGCTGTTTTTT
TRBJ2-1,TRBD1,TRBV2,.,CASSGDRGPDEQFF,TGTGCCAGCAGTGGGGACAGGGGGCCGGATGAGCAGTTCTTC
TRBJ2-7,TRBD2,TRBV23-1,.,CASSHGWGRGINEREIPYEQYF,TGCGCCAGCAGTCACGGCTGGGGGAGGGGAATAAACGAGCGGGAGATCCCCTACGAGCAGTACTTC